These 8 T cell receptor beta chains share one sample of origin, sequenced in a study of patients and donors after allogeneic stem cell transplantation. A single record per CDR3 protein comes from TCRdb applying MiXCR to the RT-PCR reads. The data contain about 70,000 distinct CDR3 sequences, more than 20% of them singletons. Source material: blood, either unsorted or a sorted T cell fraction (not recorded which). The receptor set was obtained from a human donor who was either an allogeneic HSCT recipient or a stem cell or donor lymphocyte infusion donor (not recorded which). It is not recorded whose cells these are; they may come from a transplant donor.

By share, this clonotype counts as medium-sized (0.01 to 0.1%). The chain carries TRBV4-1 and TRBJ1-4, with D possibly TRBD1 on 5 matching bases. Trimming shortened V by 3 bases and J by 0 bases, and 11 bases separated the two germline ends. Germline V gives CDR1 MGHRA, CDR2 YSYEKL. The CDR3 spans 16 residues. As DNA, the CDR3 is TGCGCCAGCAGCCATATGCAGGGTGCAACTAATGAAAAACTGTTTTTT. This translates into CASSHMQGATNEKLFF.

V and J are TRBV29-1 and TRBJ1-2, with D perhaps matching TRBD1 (5 bases). The CDR3 runs 11 residues. V shed 4 bases and J shed 5 bases, with 8 bases lying between them. Germline-derived CDR1 and CDR2 are SQVTM and ANQGSEA. CDR3 in DNA: TGCAGCGTTGGGGGGTTGTATGGCTACACCTTC. As protein: CSVGGLYGYTF.

This clonotype came up many times. The V gene is TRBV5-1, the J gene TRBJ1-1; D gene ambiguous. The CDR3 spans 13 residues. The V and J ends lost 3 bases and 2 bases respectively, with 8 bases between them. Germline V gene sequence: CDR1 SGHRS, CDR2 YFSETQ. This CDR3 is CASSSDINTEAFF. The CDR3 DNA sequence: TGCGCCAGCAGCTCCGACATAAACACTGAAGCTTTCTTT.

The CDR3 protein is CASSHVGNTGELFF. The CDR3 nucleotides read TGCGCCAGCAGCCACGTGGGGAACACCGGGGAGCTGTTTTTT. This sequence joins TRBV4-1 and TRBJ2-2, with unresolved D. The CDR3 has 14 residues. CDR1 is MGHRA and CDR2 is YSYEKL in the germline V gene. V shed 3 bases and J shed 1 base, with 6 bases lying between them.

The chain recombines TRBV4-1 with TRBJ2-7, with TRBD2 matching 13 bases. The J segment lost 4 bases and the V segment lost 1 base, leaving 1 base of the junction unmatched. The CDR3 has 15 residues. Germline-derived CDR1 and CDR2 are MGHRA and YSYEKL. The CDR3 loop is CASSQVTSGGYEQYF. The CDR3 DNA is TGCGCCAGCAGCCAAGTGACTAGCGGGGGGTACGAGCAGTACTTC.

In this sample, this clonotype turned up a few times. V usage is TRBV6-5 and J usage is TRBJ2-7; either TRBD1 or TRBD2 may fit D (6 bases each). CDR3 length: 14 residues. Trimming cost V 2 bases and J 4 bases, with 12 bases left between them. Germline V CDR1 and CDR2: MNHEY, SVGAGI. CDR3 DNA sequence: TGTGCCAGCAGTTACCGGGGGCTTGGGTACGAGCAGTACTTC. Translation gives CASSYRGLGYEQYF.

There are a few counts of this clonotype. The chain links TRBV18 to TRBJ2-4; D is unresolved. CDR3 size: 13 residues. Germline CDR1 reads KGHSH; CDR2 reads LQKENI. V lost 2 bases and J 2 bases, leaving 4 bases between the germline ends. As DNA, the CDR3 is TGTGCCAGCTCACCAGACTCCAAAAACATTCAGTACTTC. This gives the protein CASSPDSKNIQYF.

This rearrangement joins TRBV9 to TRBJ2-2; 7 nucleotides match TRBD1. Germline CDR1 SGDLS, CDR2 YYNGEE. V gave up 6 bases and J gave up 5 bases; unmatched junction bases: 10. This CDR3 has 15 residues. Here the CDR3 DNA reads TGTGCCAGCACCGCGACAGGGTTGTGGACCGGGGAGCTGTTTTTT. It yields the protein CASTATGLWTGELFF.